The clone carrying this TCR beta chain was seen a single time. The V and J ends lost 3 bases and 2 bases, in that order; junction bases with no gene match: 11. Germline V gene lookup returns CDR1 LNHDA and CDR2 SQIVND (reference sequence). CDR3 size: 17 residues. The entry originates in a study of blood T cell repertoires in COVID-19. Study-level information: COVID-19 samples collected from the United States, Italy and Spain covered acute and convalescent phases.

Under the authors' procedure: Scientists estimated how many nucleated cells there were by amplifying reference gene primers. Using immunoSEQ multiplex PCR, the repertoire was profiled, and TCRdb retains in-frame clones only, with some absent. That table furnishes V, J and clone size, whereas the DNA furnished D and trimming. Here the sample spans nearly 55,000 clones, approximately 80% being singletons. What was sequenced was peripheral blood. The chain combines TRBV19 with TRBJ1-2, with 8 bases identical to TRBD1. The source of this sequence is a human donor with active or convalescent COVID-19. The donor label of this sample is uncertain. In DNA form, the CDR3 reads TGTGCCAGTAGTATGAGGACAGGGCGCGGGGTGAACTATGGCTACACCTTC. Amino acids: CASSMRTGRGVNYGYTF.